The 24 T cell receptor beta chains below were found in one sample sequenced in a study of beta chain features in type 1 diabetes (dated by TCRdb to 2016 to 2019). Summary of the overall study and its limitations: In all four CD4+ subsets, TCRB CDR3 length was moderately but significantly shorter in type 1 diabetes patients.

The method was the immunoSEQ multiplex PCR assay. The entire isolated RNA was reverse transcribed using the High Capacity cDNA Reverse Transcription Kit, and thus expressed TCRB transcripts were sequenced. TCRdb obtained this table from immuneACCESS and retained in-frame rearrangements with V and J assigned. These tables miss some clones; where compared with another copy, unresolved V genes account for less than half of the shortfall, and the remainder is unexplained. Across this sample there are about 370,000 clones, with around 10% seen only once. Of the sample, less than 0.65% is held by the ten largest clones. These receptors have no known antigen. The sequenced sample was central memory CD4+ T cells from blood. These TCRs come from a man aged 30-40 years with type 1 diabetes.

CDR3 sequence reads: CATSRDTNEKLFF. In DNA form, the CDR3 reads TGTGCCACCAGCAGAGATACTAATGAAAAACTGTTTTTT. V gene TRBV15 combines with J gene TRBJ1-4; D is unresolved. The CDR3 has 13 amino acids. CDR1 and CDR2 (germline): LNHNV, YYDKDF (reference sequence). Trimming left V 0 bases short and J 2 bases short, with 1 base between.

The chain combines TRBV27 with TRBJ1-2; a possible D gene is TRBD1 (5 bases). There are 14 residues in the CDR3. V gave up 2 bases and J gave up 9 bases, with 16 bases separating them. The V gene's germline CDR1 is MNHEY and CDR2 SMNVEV (reference sequence). DNA for the CDR3: TGTGCCAGCAGTTTACTAGGTTCAGGGCGCAGCTACACCTTC. It translates to CASSLLGSGRSYTF.

This clone has a handful of counts. V usage is TRBV18 and J usage is TRBJ1-5; no firm D call. This CDR3 comprises 13 residues. V was cut by 2 bases and J by 4 bases, with 6 bases left in between. In germline, CDR1 is KGHSH, CDR2 LQKENI. CDR3 in amino acids: CASSPGENQPQHF. The CDR3 nucleotides are TGTGCCAGCTCACCAGGAGAGAATCAGCCCCAGCATTTT.

The chain carries TRBV11-2 and TRBJ2-7, with D possibly matching TRBD2 (6 bases). Between the trimmed V and J ends, which lost 3 bases and 3 bases, there was a span of 9 bases. Germline V lookup: CDR1 SGHAT, CDR2 FQNNGV. This CDR3 region has 13 residues. The CDR3 coding sequence is TGTGCCAGCAGCTTGGGACTCCGCTACGAGCAGTACTTC. The encoded protein is CASSLGLRYEQYF.

This clone has a handful of counts. V and J are TRBV5-4 and TRBJ2-3; D remains unclear. Germline V gene sequence: CDR1 SGHNT, CDR2 YYREEE (reference sequence). V dropped 4 bases and J dropped 10 bases, with 19 bases sitting between them. The CDR3 has 14 residues. This CDR3 reads CASSPERESSAQYF. The CDR3 DNA sequence: TGTGCCAGCAGCCCCGAAAGAGAGAGTTCAGCGCAGTATTTT.

This clone was observed a few times. The rearrangement links TRBV9 to TRBJ2-2; 9 positions match TRBD2. This CDR3 region has 17 residues. The germline gives CDR1 SGDLS, CDR2 YYNGEE. The V gene end was trimmed by 3 bases and the J gene end by 5 bases; junction bases not matched to a gene: 11. The DNA for the CDR3 is TGTGCCAGCAGCGACCAGGGGGGGCTAGCGGGAACCGGGGAGCTGTTTTTT. Translation gives CASSDQGGLAGTGELFF.

This chain connects TRBV18 to TRBJ2-6, with D maybe TRBD2 (6 bases). The V and J ends lost 6 bases and 0 bases respectively, with 12 bases between them. Germline CDR1 is KGHSH and CDR2 is LQKENI. This CDR3 spans 16 amino acids. This chain's CDR3 is CASSGGAPSGANVLTF. The DNA for the CDR3 is TGTGCCAGCTCCGGAGGGGCCCCCTCTGGGGCCAACGTCCTGACTTTC.

The rearrangement links TRBV5-1 to TRBJ2-1; D is unresolved. Per the germline V gene, CDR1 is SGHRS and CDR2 is YFSETQ. Trimming removed 0 bases at V and 7 bases at J, with 11 bases between. CDR3 length equals 14 residues. CDR3 amino acids: CASSLEVNLNEQFF. The CDR3 bases are TGCGCCAGCAGCTTGGAGGTTAACTTAAATGAGCAGTTCTTC.

The V gene is TRBV28, the J gene TRBJ2-5; D may match TRBD1 or TRBD2 (6 bases each). Per the germline V gene, CDR1 is MDHEN and CDR2 is SYDVKM. Trimming pared 2 bases from V and 6 bases from J, leaving 19 bases between. The CDR3 extends over 16 amino acids. The CDR3 bases are TGTGCCAGCAGTTTAAGGGGGGCTAGGTCGGTGAAGACCCAGTACTTC. Residues: CASSLRGARSVKTQYF.

This chain connects TRBV6-5 to TRBJ2-1; no clear D gene. The V and J ends lost 4 bases and 7 bases respectively, with 8 bases between them. The CDR3 consists of 12 residues. Per germline, CDR1 MNHEY and CDR2 SVGAGI. DNA for the CDR3: TGTGCCAGCAGTTCCCTCGTAAATGAGCAGTTCTTC. It translates to CASSSLVNEQFF.

This clone has a count of ten or more. The chain uses TRBV4-1 and TRBJ1-2, with 8 bases matching TRBD1. With V trimmed by 6 bases and J by 5 bases, 11 bases remained unmatched. The CDR3 has 15 amino acids. Germline assignment: CDR1 MGHRA and CDR2 YSYEKL. The CDR3 DNA reads as TGCGCCAGCAGTAACCGCGGACAGGGAGGGTATGGCTACACCTTC. Translated, it gives CASSNRGQGGYGYTF.

The chain couples TRBV28 to TRBJ2-1, with D perhaps TRBD2 (6 bases). The ends were cut back, 3 bases at V and 0 bases at J, with 12 bases in the middle. This CDR3 is 16 amino acids long. Germline CDR1 MDHEN, CDR2 SYDVKM. This chain's CDR3 is CASSLIGGSSYNEQFF. The CDR3 coding sequence is TGTGCCAGCAGTTTGATCGGGGGAAGCTCCTACAATGAGCAGTTCTTC.

The J gene is TRBJ1-1, the V gene TRBV11-2, with 8 positions matching TRBD1. CDR3 length: 14 amino acids. V was pared by 5 bases and J by 4 bases, with 6 bases of the junction left unmatched. Per the germline V gene, CDR1 is SGHAT and CDR2 is FQNNGV. This CDR3 is CASSPQGAGTEAFF. Here the CDR3 DNA reads TGTGCCAGCAGCCCGCAGGGGGCGGGCACTGAAGCTTTCTTT. Filled out from reference TRBV11-2 and TRBJ1-1, the complete variable domain reads EAGVAQSPRYKIIEKRQSVAFWCNPISGHATLYWYQQILGQGPKLLIQFQNNGVVDDSQLPKDRFSAERLKGVDSTLKIQPAKLEDSAVYLCASSPQGAGTEAFFGQGTRLTVV.

This rearrangement joins TRBV7-9 to TRBJ2-5, with 7 bases that match TRBD2. Germline V lookup: CDR1 SEHNR, CDR2 FQNEAQ (reference sequence). V trimming: 5 bases; J trimming: 2 bases; junction bases outside the gene matches: 8. CDR3 length: 15 residues. CDR3 DNA sequence: TGTGCCAGCAGCCGGGCTAGCGGAAAGCAAGAGACCCAGTACTTC. Translating gives CASSRASGKQETQYF.

In DNA form, the CDR3 reads TGTGCCAGCAGCTTTTGGACAGGGAGCTCCTACGAGCAGTACTTC. Encoded protein: CASSFWTGSSYEQYF. The chain couples TRBV5-6 to TRBJ2-7; 8 bases are shared with TRBD1. The V gene end was trimmed by 2 bases and the J gene end by 0 bases; junction bases not matched to a gene: 4. The CDR3 loop spans 15 amino acids. Germline V gene sequence: CDR1 SGHDT, CDR2 YYEEEE. Based on the CDR3 plus reference TRBV5-6 and TRBJ2-7, the full variable domain is DAGVTQSPTHLIKTRGQQVTLRCSPKSGHDTVSWYQQALGQGPQFIFQYYEEEERQRGNFPDRFSGHQFPNYSSELNVNALLLGDSALYLCASSFWTGSSYEQYFGPGTRLTVT.

V usage is TRBV6-6 and J usage is TRBJ2-7, with D uncertain. Germline V lookup: CDR1 MNHNY, CDR2 SVGAGI (reference sequence). V was trimmed by 10 bases and J by 8 bases, leaving 18 bases between them. The CDR3 runs to 12 residues. The CDR3 nucleotides read TGTGCCACCAGCCCCGGCAGAGAAAAGCAGTACTTC. It translates to CATSPGREKQYF.

This clone has just a few counts. V usage is TRBV29-1 and J usage is TRBJ2-3; the D gene is possibly TRBD1 (7 bases). Trimming took off 5 bases at V and 5 bases at J, with 17 bases between the two ends. The germline V gene encodes CDR1 SQVTM and CDR2 ANQGSEA. CDR3 size: 14 residues. CDR3 sequence (DNA): TGCAGCGTTACCGGGACAGTGGAGGGAGATACGCAGTATTTT. Its protein is CSVTGTVEGDTQYF.

In its sample, this clone was seen a few times. The V gene is TRBV29-1, the J gene TRBJ1-5, with D perhaps matching TRBD1 (5 bases). The germline V gene has CDR1 SQVTM and CDR2 ANQGSEA. This CDR3 is 14 amino acids long. Trimming left V 4 bases short and J 1 base short, with 11 bases between. CDR3 nucleotides: TGCAGCGTTGTCTGGGGGAGGAGCAATCAGCCCCAGCATTTT. Its translation is CSVVWGRSNQPQHF.

The chain carries TRBV7-6 and TRBJ2-1; tentative D call: TRBD1 (6 bases). Germline CDR1 is SGHVS and CDR2 is FNYEAQ. The V end lost 5 bases, the J end lost 6 bases, and 8 bases lay between the germline ends. The CDR3 loop spans 12 amino acids. CDR3 protein: CASSRQANEQFF. In nucleotides, the CDR3 is TGTGCCAGCAGCCGACAGGCCAATGAGCAGTTCTTC.

This clone was detected only a few times. The V call is TRBV7-2, the J call TRBJ2-7, with 9 bases lining up with TRBD1. The CDR3 sequence is 16 residues long. V lost 6 bases and J lost 3; bases outside the gene matches: 12. Germline lookup yields CDR1 SGHTA and CDR2 FQGNSA. CDR3 DNA sequence: TGTGCCAGCAGGGTTAGACAGGGGGACCCACTCTACGAGCAGTACTTC. Translating gives CASRVRQGDPLYEQYF.

The chain carries TRBV5-1 and TRBJ1-1; D unclear. The CDR3 consists of 15 residues. CDR1 and CDR2 from the germline V gene are SGHRS and YFSETQ. V was cut by 0 bases and J by 1 base, with 10 bases left in between. CDR3 region: CASSLAGSGNTEAFF. The CDR3 DNA is TGCGCCAGCAGCTTGGCCGGGTCAGGGAACACTGAAGCTTTCTTT.

The genes are TRBV5-1 and TRBJ2-1; 10 nucleotides match TRBD1. Germline CDR1 reads SGHRS; CDR2 reads YFSETQ. Trimming removed 0 bases from V and 6 bases from J; junction bases left unmatched: 6. The CDR3 runs 16 residues. The CDR3 is CASSLEPGTGANEQFF. The CDR3 nucleotides read TGCGCCAGCAGCTTGGAGCCCGGGACAGGGGCCAATGAGCAGTTCTTC.

J is TRBJ1-3 and V is TRBV6-6; D is ambiguous. Trimming removed 2 bases from V and 1 base from J, with 9 bases in between. This CDR3 region has 15 residues. Germline V gene sequence: CDR1 MNHNY, CDR2 SVGAGI (reference sequence). The CDR3 sequence is CASSYPQKSGNTIYF. The CDR3 nucleotides read TGTGCCAGCAGTTACCCACAGAAATCTGGAAACACCATATATTTT.

This clone showed up just a few times. The gene calls are TRBV27 and TRBJ2-7; 10 positions match TRBD2. Germline loops: CDR1 MNHEY, CDR2 SMNVEV (reference sequence). V lost 4 bases to trimming and J lost 6 bases; unmatched junction nucleotides: 15. This CDR3 has 17 residues. The CDR3 spells CASSSEGVAGGRIEQYF. CDR3 bases: TGTGCCAGCAGTTCGGAGGGGGTAGCGGGAGGTCGAATCGAGCAGTACTTC.